These T cell receptor beta chains were read from a single sample in a study of tumor and adjacent non-tumor tissue in lung cancer. One entry per CDR3 protein results from TCRdb running MiXCR on the multiplex PCR reads. The table shows about 70,000 distinct CDR3 sequences, with roughly 72% occurring only once. Sequencing input: lung tumor tissue. All receptors derive from a man in his fifties or sixties with non-small cell lung cancer. CDR3s include the opening cysteine and the closing phenylalanine or tryptophan. Each record gives: V gene, clone size, D gene, J gene, CDR3 DNA, CDR3 protein. D genes are given only for firm matches. A clone size is listed for some rows: how often the clone was seen (once, few, many), or a class if it is expanded.

V: TRBV7-9
size: .
D: TRBD1
J: TRBJ2-7
DNA: TGTGCCAGCAGCACCCACAGGGGAGAGGGGTCCTACGAGCAGTACTTC
CDR3: CASSTHRGEGSYEQYF

V: TRBV6-5
size: .
D: .
J: TRBJ2-7
DNA: TGTGCCAGCAGCACACTAGGCTCCTACGAGCAGTACTTC
CDR3: CASSTLGSYEQYF

V: TRBV6-5
size: .
D: .
J: TRBJ2-7
DNA: TGTGCTAGCAGTCGACCGGACAGATCCTACGAGCAGTACTTC
CDR3: CASSRPDRSYEQYF

V: TRBV10-2
size: .
D: .
J: TRBJ2-5
DNA: TGCGCCAGTAAATCCGGAGAGGCGACTGCGACCCAGTACTTC
CDR3: CASKSGEATATQYF

V: TRBV20-1
size: .
D: TRBD2
J: TRBJ2-7
DNA: TGCAGTGCTGCAAGGACTAGAGGGGACTATGAGGAGTACTTC
CDR3: CSAARTRGDYEEYF

V: TRBV28
size: .
D: TRBD1
J: TRBJ1-4
DNA: TGTGCCAGCAGTACAAGGGACAGCATGTGGGAAAAACTGTTTTTT
CDR3: CASSTRDSMWEKLFF

V: TRBV12-3/TRBV12-4
size: .
D: .
J: TRBJ1-4
DNA: TGTGCCAGCTGTTTACTTAGTTTACGGGGCCTTCCAGAAAAACTGTTTTTT
CDR3: CASCLLSLRGLPEKLFF

V: TRBV28
size: .
D: .
J: TRBJ2-1
DNA: TGTGCCAGCAGTTTTGGTGACGTCTACAATGAACAGTTCTTC
CDR3: CASSFGDVYNEQFF

V: TRBV6-1
size: .
D: .
J: TRBJ1-1
DNA: TGTGCCAACACCTCCGGGGTGAACACTGAAGCTTTCTTT
CDR3: CANTSGVNTEAFF

V: TRBV20-1
size: .
D: .
J: TRBJ2-7
DNA: TGCAGTGCTATGCGGGAACTCTACGGGCTGTACTTC
CDR3: CSAMRELYGLYF

V: TRBV5-1
size: .
D: .
J: TRBJ2-2
DNA: TGCGCCAGCAACTTGGATAACAACACCGGGGAGCTGTTTTTT
CDR3: CASNLDNNTGELFF

V: TRBV10-1
size: .
D: .
J: TRBJ2-3
DNA: TGCACCAGCAGTGACGGCAGCATAGATACGCAGTATTTT
CDR3: CTSSDGSIDTQYF

V: TRBV14
size: .
D: TRBD2
J: TRBJ2-5
DNA: TGTGCCAGCCTCTGGACTAGCGGGGGGCAAGAGACCCAGTACTTC
CDR3: CASLWTSGGQETQYF

V: TRBV5-6
size: many
D: .
J: TRBJ1-5
DNA: TGTGCCAGCAGCTTTTCGGGGAGGCCCCAGCATTTT
CDR3: CASSFSGRPQHF

V: TRBV20-1
size: .
D: .
J: TRBJ2-7
DNA: TGCAATGCTCCCTCTTTTACAGGGCACGAGCAGTACTTC
CDR3: CNAPSFTGHEQYF

V: TRBV6-6
size: .
D: TRBD1
J: TRBJ2-7
DNA: TGTGCCAGCAGTACCGGTACAAGGGGGCACGAGCAGTATTTC
CDR3: CASSTGTRGHEQYF

V: TRBV5-4
size: .
D: TRBD2
J: TRBJ2-3
DNA: TGTGCCAGCGACCTTATCGAGCGGGAGCCGGGAGATAAGCGGTATTTT
CDR3: CASDLIEREPGDKRYF

V: TRBV12-3/TRBV12-4
size: .
D: TRBD2
J: TRBJ2-1
DNA: TGTGCCAGCAGTCCGACCAGCGGGAGTTTTGAGCAGTTCTTC
CDR3: CASSPTSGSFEQFF

V: TRBV12-3/TRBV12-4
size: .
D: .
J: TRBJ2-1
DNA: TGTGCCAGCAGTCTGGGACCGACCTATAATGAGCAGTCCTTC
CDR3: CASSLGPTYNEQSF

V: TRBV6-6
size: .
D: .
J: TRBJ2-3
DNA: TGTGCCAGCAGTTCCCCGGGGGACCAGCCACAGTATTTT
CDR3: CASSSPGDQPQYF

V: TRBV5-1
size: .
D: TRBD2
J: TRBJ2-5
DNA: TGCGCCAGCAGCTTGAACCAGCGGGGGGAAGAGACCCAGTACTTC
CDR3: CASSLNQRGEETQYF

V: TRBV11-3
size: .
D: .
J: TRBJ2-5
DNA: TGTGCCAGCAGTCTCCGGGACCAAATGACCCAGTACTTC
CDR3: CASSLRDQMTQYF

V: TRBV10-2
size: .
D: TRBD1
J: TRBJ1-1
DNA: TGCGCCAGAAGGAACAGGGGGCTGACCGTGAACACTGAAGCTTTCTTT
CDR3: CARRNRGLTVNTEAFF

V: TRBV6-5
size: .
D: .
J: TRBJ2-7
DNA: TGTGCCAGCAGTTACTCGAGGAGGGCGACGGCCGAGCAGTACTTT
CDR3: CASSYSRRATAEQYF

V: TRBV20-1
size: .
D: TRBD2
J: TRBJ2-3
DNA: TGCAGTGCTAGGTATCAGGGACTAGCGGGAGTGGATAAGCAGTATTTT
CDR3: CSARYQGLAGVDKQYF

V: TRBV10-3
size: .
D: TRBD2
J: TRBJ2-6
DNA: TGTGCTATCAGTAATCATGTGACTAGCGGGAGGGACTCTGGGGCCAACGTCCTGACTTTC
CDR3: CAISNHVTSGRDSGANVLTF

V: TRBV11-1
size: .
D: TRBD2
J: TRBJ2-1
DNA: TGTGCCAGCGGCCCTCTACTAGCGGTCTCCTACAATGAGCAGTTCTTC
CDR3: CASGPLLAVSYNEQFF

V: TRBV6-5
size: once
D: .
J: TRBJ1-5
DNA: TGTGCCAGCAGTTATTTGGGGGGTAATCAGCCCCAACATTTT
CDR3: CASSYLGGNQPQHF

V: TRBV11-3
size: .
D: .
J: TRBJ2-3
DNA: TGTGCCAGCAGCACCGGGTTAGCAGATAGCACAGATACGCAATATTTT
CDR3: CASSTGLADSTDTQYF

V: TRBV6-5
size: .
D: .
J: TRBJ2-3
DNA: TGTGCCAGGAGTCCCAGAGCGGGTGGCACAGATACGCAGTGTTTT
CDR3: CARSPRAGGTDTQCF

V: TRBV20-1
size: .
D: TRBD2
J: TRBJ2-2
DNA: TGCAGTGCCCCGACTAGCGGGATGGATCTCCGGGAGCTGTTATTT
CDR3: CSAPTSGMDLRELLF

V: TRBV7-9
size: .
D: .
J: TRBJ2-7
DNA: TGTGCCAGCAGCTCGGGAAAGGGCACCGAGCAGTACTTC
CDR3: CASSSGKGTEQYF

V: TRBV29-1
size: .
D: TRBD1
J: TRBJ1-1
DNA: TGCAGGGGAGATACAGGGGGAGGCACTGAAGCTTTCTTT
CDR3: CRGDTGGGTEAFF

V: TRBV20-1
size: many
D: TRBD1
J: TRBJ2-7
DNA: TGCAGTGCTAGAGACGGATGGGACAGGGTATCCTACGAGCAGTACTTC
CDR3: CSARDGWDRVSYEQYF

V: TRBV6-1
size: .
D: .
J: TRBJ1-1
DNA: TGTGCCACCTCAGCTTTGGGACGAGCTGAAGCTTTCTTT
CDR3: CATSALGRAEAFF

V: TRBV20-1
size: .
D: .
J: TRBJ2-5
DNA: TGCAGTGCTAGAGATGGATCTAGAGCCCCTGTGACCCAGTACTTC
CDR3: CSARDGSRAPVTQYF

V: TRBV5-1
size: .
D: .
J: TRBJ2-5
DNA: TGCGCCTGCACCTTGGCTATCGGCAGTCGGGGAGAGACCCAGTACTTC
CDR3: CACTLAIGSRGETQYF

V: TRBV5-1
size: .
D: TRBD1
J: TRBJ2-2
DNA: TGCGCCAGCAGGAGAACAGGGGGCAATGCCGTGGAGCTGTTTTTT
CDR3: CASRRTGGNAVELFF

V: TRBV9
size: .
D: TRBD2
J: TRBJ2-2
DNA: TGTGCGAGTACTGGGGGGACTAGCGGGGGCACCGGGGAGTTGTTTTTT
CDR3: CASTGGTSGGTGELFF

V: TRBV20-1
size: .
D: .
J: TRBJ2-3
DNA: TGTAGTGCTAGAACTTTCGGCCAGACCACAGATACGAAGTATTTT
CDR3: CSARTFGQTTDTKYF

V: TRBV29-1
size: .
D: TRBD2
J: TRBJ2-1
DNA: TGCAGTGTTGAGTCCATGCTAGCGGGCGATTACAATGACCAGCTCTTC
CDR3: CSVESMLAGDYNDQLF

V: TRBV6-1
size: .
D: .
J: TRBJ2-4
DNA: TGTGTCAGCAGTGACATTGTTTTAGCTAAAAACATTCAGTACTTC
CDR3: CVSSDIVLAKNIQYF

V: TRBV20-1
size: .
D: TRBD2
J: TRBJ2-1
DNA: TGCAATGTTATAAAACTAGCGGGGTTGGTTAACGAGCAGTTCTTC
CDR3: CNVIKLAGLVNEQFF

V: TRBV10-2
size: .
D: .
J: TRBJ2-2
DNA: TGCGCCAGCAGAGCCCGATTCTCCGGGGAGCTGTTTTTT
CDR3: CASRARFSGELFF

V: TRBV20-1
size: .
D: .
J: TRBJ2-7
DNA: TGTAGTGCCCCGAAGTCGGGAGACTTAGGAGAGCAGTACTTC
CDR3: CSAPKSGDLGEQYF

V: TRBV6-1
size: .
D: .
J: TRBJ2-7
DNA: TGTGCCAGCAGTGACGTTATAATGGACTTCTTCAAAGACGAGCAGTATTTC
CDR3: CASSDVIMDFFKDEQYF

V: TRBV6-1
size: .
D: TRBD1
J: TRBJ1-6
DNA: TGTGCCAGTATAGCCGTGGACAGGTCGAGTGCACCCCTCCACTTT
CDR3: CASIAVDRSSAPLHF

V: TRBV10-3
size: .
D: TRBD2
J: TRBJ2-3
DNA: TGTGCCATTAGTGAGTGGACTAGCGACACATATACGCAGTATTTT
CDR3: CAISEWTSDTYTQYF

V: TRBV20-1
size: .
D: .
J: TRBJ1-2
DNA: TGCAGTGATCGGGAACCACAGGATAACAATGGTTACACCTTC
CDR3: CSDREPQDNNGYTF

V: TRBV18
size: .
D: .
J: TRBJ2-1
DNA: TGTGCCAGCTCACCAGGAGTGAATGAGCAGTTCTTC
CDR3: CASSPGVNEQFF

V: TRBV10-3
size: .
D: TRBD2
J: TRBJ2-6
DNA: TGTGCCAACAGTGAATATGGGCCTAGAGGGAGGGACTCTAGGGCAAAAGTACTGACTTTC
CDR3: CANSEYGPRGRDSRAKVLTF